This T cell receptor beta chain was identified in a study of OX40 agonist ivuxolimab in advanced cancers. Generated by immunoSEQ multiplex PCR, the TCRdb table keeps only in-frame clones and is missing some. The profile covers around 70,000 clones, with 70% to 85% appearing a single time and more than 0.95% taken by the ten largest. The V gene's germline CDR1 is SGHVS and CDR2 FQNEAQ. V lost 5 bases and J 2 bases, leaving 16 bases between the germline ends. The CDR3 consists of 15 residues. This chain uses TRBV7-8 with TRBJ2-7; D remains ambiguous. The sequence was obtained from an adult with an advanced solid tumor such as melanoma, head and neck, liver or kidney cancer. Sequenced material: CD4+ or CD8+ T cells sorted from blood, taken in a trial of the OX40 agonist ivuxolimab. The CDR3 DNA sequence: TGTGCCAGCAGCCCAGCCGGTGGCAGAGCCTACGAGCAGTACTTC. Protein: CASSPAGGRAYEQYF.